A single TCR beta chain is shown here with its context. Antigen unknown. Molecular barcoding with unique molecular identifiers was used for the TCRbeta library. TCRdb processed the PCR reads anew with MiXCR; each CDR3 protein has one entry. Of more than 40,000 distinct CDR3 sequences listed, 40% to 65% are singletons. This record belongs to a study of T-cell reconstitution after alpha-beta-depleted transplantation in children. Study outcomes and limitations: Some patients' high day-60 TCRbeta diversity was attributed to recipient cells surviving conditioning. Diversity and T-cell counts at one year after transplant derived mostly from new T cells. Alpha-beta T cells about two months after transplant reportedly derived from several hundred expanded graft clones.

The sequences come from peripheral blood, collected before TCRalphabeta/CD19-depleted stem cell transplant. This TCR derives from a boy younger than two with SCID, due to receive a stem cell transplant.

The CDR3 DNA follows: TGTGCCAGCAAGCTACGGGATACGCAGTATTTT. It translates to CASKLRDTQYF. This chain links TRBV6-1 with TRBJ2-3; D is unresolved. Trimming pared 7 bases from V and 6 bases from J, leaving 8 bases between. The CDR3 runs 11 residues. Per germline, CDR1 MNHNS and CDR2 SASEGT.